The rows below give T cell receptor beta chains drawn from one sample of a study of OX40 agonist ivuxolimab in advanced cancers. Sequencing was performed with immunoSEQ multiplex PCR; in TCRdb, only in-frame clones are kept and a portion is missing. The sample holds over 25,000 clones, less than 90% seen once. Sample: CD4+ or CD8+ T cells sorted from blood, taken in a trial of the OX40 agonist ivuxolimab. Source of these receptors: an adult with an advanced solid tumor such as melanoma, head and neck, liver or kidney cancer. The CDR3 runs from the conserved cysteine through the conserved F or W. Each record gives: clone size, D gene, J gene, V gene, CDR3 protein, CDR3 DNA. A D gene is named only where the DNA matches it firmly. Rows give clone size only sometimes, using once, few, many, or a class for an expanded clone.

>few|TRBD2|TRBJ2-7|TRBV19
CASSMGGGLYEQYF
TGTGCCAGTAGTATGGGCGGGGGGCTCTACGAGCAGTACTTC
>-|-|TRBJ2-7|TRBV7-9
CASSSSYYEQYF
TGTGCCAGCAGCTCTAGTTACTACGAGCAGTACTTC
>-|-|TRBJ2-1|TRBV13
CASSTLGQDRGTSGTYYNEQFF
TGTGCCAGCAGCACACTGGGCCAGGACAGGGGTACTAGCGGGACCTATTACAATGAGCAGTTCTTC
>once|-|TRBJ2-7|TRBV27
CASRIQGAIHEQYF
TGTGCCAGCAGAATCCAGGGTGCCATCCACGAGCAGTACTTC
>-|-|TRBJ2-7|TRBV27
CASRSSFSGAYEQYF
TGTGCCAGCAGGTCCTCTTTTAGCGGAGCCTACGAGCAGTACTTC
>few|-|TRBJ1-1|TRBV4-2
CASSHTQGDSSEAFF
TGTGCCAGCAGCCACACCCAAGGGGACTCCTCTGAAGCTTTCTTT
>-|-|TRBJ1-5|TRBV9
CASSVAGGVEPQHF
TGTGCCAGCAGCGTAGCGGGTGGAGTTGAGCCCCAGCATTTT
>-|-|TRBJ1-2|TRBV20-1
CSARRGYTF
TGCAGTGCTAGACGTGGCTACACCTTC
>-|-|TRBJ1-2|TRBV6-5
CASSPRQANYGYTF
TGTGCCAGCAGCCCCAGACAGGCTAACTATGGCTACACCTTC
>-|-|TRBJ2-1|TRBV12-5
CASGPPGVNEQFF
TGTGCTAGTGGTCCACCGGGGGTCAATGAGCAGTTCTTC
>-|-|TRBJ1-4|TRBV6-6
CASSLLGAPRKLFF
TGTGCCAGCAGCCTTCTAGGGGCGCCGCGAAAACTGTTTTTT
>-|-|TRBJ2-7|TRBV29-1
CSVEDQNDFYEQYF
TGCAGCGTTGAAGATCAAAACGACTTCTACGAGCAGTACTTC
>-|TRBD1|TRBJ2-7|TRBV19
CASKDRLLNEQYF
TGTGCCAGTAAGGACAGGTTGTTGAACGAGCAGTACTTC
>few|TRBD1|TRBJ2-7|TRBV28
CASSLMGQGESSYYEQYF
TGTGCCAGCAGTTTGATGGGGCAGGGGGAATCGTCTTACTACGAGCAGTACTTC
>-|-|TRBJ2-3|TRBV7-6
CASSPRGGVLADTQYF
TGTGCCAGCAGCCCAAGGGGGGGGGTTCTTGCAGATACGCAGTATTTT
>-|-|TRBJ2-5|TRBV7-9
CASSLALGETQYF
TGTGCCAGCAGCTTAGCGCTCGGGGAGACCCAGTACTTC
>-|-|TRBJ1-4|TRBV4-1
CASSQEWGREKLFF
TGCGCCAGCAGCCAGGAGTGGGGGCGTGAAAAACTGTTTTTT